This T cell receptor beta chain was profiled in a study of cytomegalovirus exposure and HLA in healthy donors (dated by TCRdb to about 2017). For context, the study as a whole: An earlier analysis of a few hundred of the donors reported about 260 Gb of sequence data and 117 million unique TCR beta sequences obtained from about 179 million T cells. Rather than using new phenotypic data, the later analysis identified candidate immune exposures from TCR beta sequences and from how often those sequences occurred across donors. Around 320 gigabases of sequencing data and approximately 93 million unique TCR sequences were included in an early release covering roughly 600 HLA-typed donors. Typing coverage differed by locus: A, B, C, DRB1 and DQB1 were typed in about 620-630 donors, DQA1 in about 510, DPA1 in approximately 600, and DPB1 in approximately 450. Among several hundred genotyped donors of the cohort, an average of about 220,000 unique TCR beta nucleotide sequences was sequenced per donor, of which roughly 17% were non-productive. The study aimed to test whether cataloging public T cell receptors could reveal signatures of past pathogen exposure. Donor age, sex, ethnicity and CMV serostatus were collected together with the repertoire data. The study profiled the T cell repertoires of 500 to 800 subjects by immunosequencing and related them to cytomegalovirus serostatus. A separate validation cohort of roughly 120 different subjects was used in addition to the roughly 670-subject first cohort. Because of strong linkage in the cohort, a few DR-DQ haplotypes were treated as single units for association and clustering. High-throughput TCR immunosequencing, statistical association of individual TCRs with disease status, and machine learning were combined to predict cytomegalovirus infection status. To decide whether each TCR beta V gene segment behaved as functional or pseudogenic, an earlier analysis of fewer than 750 of the donors relied on high-throughput TCR beta sequencing. A later analysis re-examined previously published TCR beta repertoires from more than 550 donors and added high-resolution HLA genotyping to investigate patterns of TCR occurrence. HLA typing covered class I and class II loci at four-digit resolution. Every repertoire in the discovery cohort had been generated on one and the same sequencing platform. Of the 350 to 450 genotyped donors, around 81% fell in the genetic ancestry cluster associated with self-reported Caucasian donors. Genome-wide SNP genotypes for about 55% of the roughly 670 donors were used in a later genetic analysis, which treated that subset as a discovery cohort. Study-wide conclusions, independent of this receptor: In the study, 164 TCR beta chains were listed as associated with cytomegalovirus. While some public TCRs were present in many individuals, most TCR sequences turned up only very rarely across donors. V-gene and J-gene trimming of TCR beta chains was associated with a missense DCLRE1C variant in a later genetic analysis, and the association was replicated in an independent cohort. At a false discovery rate of 0.05, a later analysis linked under 20,000 TCR beta sequences to specific HLA alleles. In vitro tests confirmed that three of the cytomegalovirus-associated TCR beta chains recognize cytomegalovirus antigens. In this cohort, only TCR beta chains were sequenced, and detectable features were limited by the absence of alpha or paired-chain data. In both the original and validation cohorts, the classifier was reported to diagnose cytomegalovirus status with high specificity and sensitivity. Because the 87-base-pair reads could not distinguish some IMGT-functional V segments, including TRBV6-2 and TRBV6-3, those segments were excluded. A later analysis reported that several top co-occurrence clusters appeared linked to parvovirus B19, influenza, CMV and Epstein-Barr virus. Linkage disequilibrium might explain the correlated functional status among segregating V segments, but an unknown experimental factor could not be ruled out. When HLA alleles, especially DR and DQ, strongly co-occurred, TCR associations were difficult to assign to individual alleles. A further reported finding was that TCR beta sequences accurately predicted the HLA-A and HLA-B alleles for most subjects in the first cohort. Compared with equally common non-associated chains, HLA-associated TCR beta chains in a later analysis were more clonally expanded and had lower generation probabilities. It was suggested by the authors that the approach could potentially be generalized to other disease states and immunological phenotypes. In a later analysis, most CMV-associated TCR beta chains were found to appear HLA-restricted, with HLA associations seemingly driven largely by CMV exposure. A cluster of highly shared sequence variants was judged likely to be a technical artifact of the sequencing pipeline. According to a later analysis, TCR association rates differed among HLA loci, with DRB1 alleles showing the most associated TCRs and HLA-C alleles showing the fewest. For the cohort, immune exposure information was limited to CMV serostatus. Fewer than 20 rarely observed V segments, including chromosome 9 orphons, were excluded from the earlier analysis of approximately 500 of the donors because counts were too low. Because some donors lacked HLA typing at each locus, the association tests relied only on the typed subset. Sequencing depth was assumed to be roughly uniform across donors in the presence/absence analyses, though that assumption may not hold. In an earlier analysis of some 550 of the donors, most TCR beta V segments were observed in productive rearrangements about 90% or about 30% of the time, broadly matching IMGT annotations. In a later genetic analysis, fewer N-insertions in productive TCRs were reported among donors in an Asian-associated ancestry cluster than the roughly 700-donor mean.

V lost 2 bases and J lost 0 bases; the stretch between them is 12 bases long. CDR1 and CDR2 are drawn from the germline V gene: SGHTS, YDEGEE. The CDR3 numbers 16 residues from cysteine through phenylalanine. The sequence is cut down to CDR3 DNA, 48 bases in frame from base 1. The cohort consisted of 600 to 750 healthy bone marrow donors. At the time of sampling, all cohort members were nominally healthy, though unrecorded immune exposures were likely present. The donor was CMV seronegative and belonged to the group of 352 seronegative cohort members. A peripheral blood sample was collected from each donor, and TCR beta sequencing was performed on peripheral blood mononuclear cells. The Qiagen DNeasy Blood Extraction Kit was used to extract genomic DNA from the blood cell samples. The library was prepared using the immunoSEQ multiplex PCR assay. For the multiplex PCR, a mixture combining 60 forward primers for TCR Vbeta segments and 13 reverse primers for TCR Jbeta segments was used. Amplification of the CDR3 region of rearranged TCR beta genes was performed with a multiplex PCR assay on genomic DNA. On the Illumina HiSeq System, the amplified TCR beta libraries were sequenced as 87-base-pair reads. The original methods were these. A later analysis tallied 75 million to 95 million unique TCR beta chains across the approximately 670 repertoires, and around 12 million of those chains were shared by two or more donors. A nearest-neighbor algorithm error-corrected the raw reads and collapsed the reads into unique sequences, merging closely related sequences to remove PCR and sequencing errors. CDR3 sequences were aligned to IMGT reference sequences to assign V, D and J gene segments. Each retained sequence needed at least a six-nucleotide match to both a V gene segment and a J gene segment. Rearrangements were classified as productive when the CDR3 lacked stop codons and remained in frame with V and J, and all other rearrangements were classified as non-productive. Following IMGT convention, CDR3 was defined as the stretch from the second conserved V-encoded cysteine up to the conserved J-encoded phenylalanine. The earlier analysis of approximately 590 of the donors excluded any sequence lacking an unambiguous match to a single V gene segment. In an earlier analysis of a few hundred of the donors, V segments were called functional above 56.7% productive rearrangements and were called segregating when the between-donor standard deviation exceeded 5%. A statistical classification framework was developed to diagnose cytomegalovirus status using the catalog of TCR beta chain sequences. In a later analysis, V and J genes were assigned by comparing TCR nucleotide sequences against IMGT/GENE-DB human TR gene sequences. The TCRdist pipeline was used in a later analysis to assign CDR3 sequences and most-parsimonious VDJ recombination scenarios. A later analysis defined each TCR beta chain by its CDR3 amino acid sequence plus V-gene family, and excluded reads lacking a unique V-gene family. To address suspected cross-contamination and a sequencing artifact, a later analysis removed approximately 600 highly shared, low-generation-probability nucleotide sequences. In a later analysis, a clonal expansion index was calculated for each public chain from normalized within-repertoire ranks of inferred template counts. In a later analysis, generation probabilities were computed using a VDJ recombination model fitted to out-of-frame rearrangements, and the results were checked against IGoR. In a later analysis, hypergeometric tests were used to score TCR-TCR, TCR-HLA and TCR-CMV co-occurrence, with a repertoire-size bias correction applied to TCR pairs. In a later analysis, false discovery rates were estimated by permuting HLA or CMV assignments 20 times. In a later analysis, co-occurring TCRs were grouped using DBSCAN, and TCRdist sequence similarity was added for clustering within HLA-allele-positive subsets. Repertoires with fewer than 30,000 or more than 120,000 public chains, plus five repertoires with anomalous nucleotide sharing, were excluded from co-occurrence clustering. TCRdb holds this immuneACCESS table with in-frame rearrangements only. Some clones are missing; in checked studies, unresolved V genes explain under half, and the rest has no known cause. That table gives V, J and clone size, and the DNA gave D and trimming. This sample gives 120,000 or so clones in total; 80% of them show up just once. Under 3.5% of the sample lies in the top ten.

Concerning this clone itself: Its recognized antigen is unknown. Within one base of it there is no much larger clone, and no base qualities were kept.

The TCR was taken from a male donor in good health and CMV-seronegative. The rearranged chain carries TRBV5-8 and TRBJ1-5; the D gene is perhaps TRBD1, from 5 matching bases. Sequencing input: PBMCs. The encoded CDR3 is CASSFRQLISNQPQHF. The sequenced DNA is TGTGCCAGCAGCTTTAGACAGCTTATTAGCAATCAGCCCCAGCATTTT.